A single sample gave rise to the 4 T cell receptor beta chains below, sequenced in a study of T cell responses to AZD1222 COVID-19 vaccine. Produced via immunoSEQ multiplex PCR; TCRdb's table is partial and in-frame only. The sample lists approximately 150,000 clones; around 92% were seen once. The sample in question was peripheral blood, obtained 28 days after the second AZD1222 dose. Receptor source: an adult who received the AZD1222 COVID-19 vaccine.

The rearrangement joins TRBV19 to TRBJ2-1; 8 nucleotides match TRBD2. This CDR3 spans 14 amino acids. Germline V gene lookup returns CDR1 LNHDA and CDR2 SQIVND (reference sequence). J lost 7 bases, V lost 4 bases, and 6 bases had no gene match. The CDR3 loop is CASSRGLVRNEQFF. The CDR3 nucleotides are TGTGCCAGTAGTAGGGGACTAGTCCGGAATGAGCAGTTCTTC.

The chain has TRBV7-9 and TRBJ2-1; 9 nucleotides align to TRBD1. The CDR3 covers 15 residues. The V gene's germline CDR1 is SEHNR and CDR2 FQNEAQ (reference sequence). With 1 base clipped from V and 3 bases from J, the junction kept 1 base outside the gene matches. The CDR3 reads CASSLGDRDYNEQFF. CDR3 nucleotides: TGTGCCAGCAGCTTAGGGGACAGGGACTACAATGAGCAGTTCTTC.

The CDR3 coding sequence is TGTGCCAGCAGCTTGTGGGGGGCAGGGACAAACACTGAAGCTTTCTTT. Translation: CASSLWGAGTNTEAFF. The V and J genes are TRBV5-5 and TRBJ1-1, with a weak D call TRBD1 (6 bases). The CDR3 has 16 residues. Germline CDR1 reads SGHKS; CDR2 reads YYEKEE (reference sequence). V lost 1 base, J lost 2 bases, and 15 bases lay in between.

The rearrangement joins TRBV5-4 to TRBJ1-1, with unresolved D. Trimming pared 0 bases from V and 7 bases from J, leaving 16 bases between. Germline assignment: CDR1 SGHNT and CDR2 YYREEE (reference sequence). The CDR3 sequence is 15 residues long. The CDR3 DNA reads as TGTGCCAGCAGCTTGGCCGTATCGACGGCAGGTGAAGCTTTCTTT. Protein product: CASSLAVSTAGEAFF. Filled out from reference TRBV5-4 and TRBJ1-1, the complete variable domain reads ETGVTQSPTHLIKTRGQQVTLRCSSQSGHNTVSWYQQALGQGPQFIFQYYREEENGRGNFPPRFSGLQFPNYSSELNVNALELDDSALYLCASSLAVSTAGEAFFGQGTRLTVV.